Below are 17 T cell receptor beta chains sequenced from a single sample in a study of blood T cell repertoires in COVID-19. The repertoire was sequenced with immunoSEQ multiplex PCR; TCRdb's copy has only in-frame clones and lacks some. The repertoire holds 95,000 to 110,000 clones, with roughly nine tenths as singletons. Sequencing was carried out using peripheral blood. These receptors were collected from an elderly woman in a cohort sampled during active COVID-19.

This clone was detected only a few times. The gene calls are TRBV16 and TRBJ1-6; D might be TRBD1 (6 bases). Trimming cost V 7 bases and J 6 bases, with 19 bases left between them. The CDR3 spans 16 residues. Per the germline V gene, CDR1 is KGHSY and CDR2 is FQNENV. CDR3 protein: CASTTGVSGANSPLHF. Here the CDR3 DNA reads TGTGCCAGCACCACTGGGGTGTCAGGGGCTAATTCACCCCTCCACTTT.

The V and J genes are TRBV5-1 and TRBJ2-3; 7 bases are a match to TRBD2. CDR1 SGHRS and CDR2 YFSETQ come from the germline V gene. The trim removed 0 bases at V and 6 bases at J, leaving 1 base unmatched. This CDR3 contains 13 residues. The CDR3 nucleotides are TGCGCCAGCAGCTTGGAGGGAGGGGATACGCAGTATTTT. The encoded protein is CASSLEGGDTQYF. Supplemented by reference TRBV5-1 and TRBJ2-3, the full variable domain reads KAGVTQTPRYLIKTRGQQVTLSCSPISGHRSVSWYQQTPGQGLQFLFEYFSETQRNKGNFPGRFSGRQFSNSRSEMNVSTLELGDSALYLCASSLEGGDTQYFGPGTRLTVL.

The chain links TRBV9 to TRBJ1-6; D perhaps matches TRBD1 (6 bases). The V and J ends lost 2 bases and 0 bases respectively, with 12 bases between them. The CDR3 length is 17 residues. The germline V gene has CDR1 SGDLS and CDR2 YYNGEE. CDR3 bases: TGTGCCAGCAGCGTCCTACAGGGCATCTCCTATAATTCACCCCTCCACTTT. Its protein product is CASSVLQGISYNSPLHF.

The J gene is TRBJ1-1, the V gene TRBV6-5, with D possibly TRBD1 on 5 matching bases. The CDR3 is made up of 15 amino acids. CDR1 and CDR2 from the germline V gene are MNHEY and SVGAGI. V gave up 9 bases and J gave up 4 bases, with 21 bases separating them. CDR3 nucleotides: TGTGCCAGTGGCGAGTCTGACGGGAGGGGCACTGAAGCTTTCTTT. Its translation is CASGESDGRGTEAFF.

The CDR3 protein is CASSLQTGLQETQYF. The CDR3, as DNA: TGTGCCAGCAGCTTGCAGACAGGCCTTCAAGAGACCCAGTACTTC. J is TRBJ2-5 and V is TRBV7-2, with D possibly being TRBD1 (6 bases). The CDR3 is made up of 15 amino acids. Germline values: CDR1 SGHTA, CDR2 FQGNSA. The V and J ends lost 3 bases and 2 bases respectively, with 13 bases between them.

This clone was counted a few times. This sequence joins TRBV19 and TRBJ1-5; D is ambiguous. The CDR3 extends over 14 amino acids. V lost 6 bases, J lost 0 bases, and 9 bases lay in between. Germline CDR1 reads LNHDA; CDR2 reads SQIVND (reference sequence). CDR3 sequence reads: CASSPGLSNQPQHF. In DNA, the CDR3 is TGTGCCAGTAGCCCAGGTCTTAGCAATCAGCCCCAGCATTTT.

With regard to this clone: A read error may account for a junction end that differs from germline. V gene TRBV3-1 (or the pseudogene TRBV3-2) combines with J gene TRBJ2-7; 10 bases align to TRBD2. The CDR3 contains 15 residues. Germline assignment: CDR1 LGHDT and CDR2 YNNKEL (reference sequence). In nucleotides, the CDR3 is TGTGCTAGCAGGGGGAGGACTAGCGGATCCTACGAGCAGTACTTC. This codes for CASRGRTSGSYEQYF.

The rearrangement links TRBV19 to TRBJ2-1; a weak D match, TRBD1 (6 bases). Germline values: CDR1 LNHDA, CDR2 SQIVND (reference sequence). Between the trimmed V and J ends, which lost 4 bases and 1 base, there was a span of 23 bases. This CDR3 region has 19 residues. CDR3 coding DNA: TGTGCCAGTAGTACCCTCACTTACACAGGGTTATATTCCTACAATGAGCAGTTCTTC. Translation gives CASSTLTYTGLYSYNEQFF.

This sequence joins TRBV10-3 and TRBJ2-3, with D perhaps assigned TRBD1 or TRBD2 (7 bases each). CDR1 is ENHRY and CDR2 is SYGVKD in the germline V gene. The CDR3 runs to 13 residues. Trimming removed 10 bases from V and 4 bases from J, with 15 bases in between. The chain's CDR3 is CASRGGEADTQYF. CDR3 nucleotide sequence: TGTGCCAGCAGGGGGGGAGAGGCAGATACGCAGTATTTT.

The chain is built from TRBV4-1 and TRBJ2-1; 14 nucleotides align to TRBD2. After removal of 4 bases from V and 0 bases from J, the junction contained 11 bases not matched to a gene. The CDR3 consists of 20 residues. Germline assignment: CDR1 MGHRA and CDR2 YSYEKL. The CDR3 protein is CASSPPLGTSGGNSYNEQFF. In nucleotides, the CDR3 is TGCGCCAGCAGCCCCCCCCTCGGGACTAGCGGGGGTAACTCCTACAATGAGCAGTTCTTC.

The V call is TRBV27, the J call TRBJ1-4; 8 bases map to TRBD1. The germline CDR1 and CDR2 sequences are MNHEY and SMNVEV (reference sequence). Trimming at V came to 6 bases and at J to 5 bases, leaving 2 bases not matched to a gene. This CDR3 spans 13 amino acids. CDR3 bases: TGTGCCAGCAGGGACAGGGTAAATGAAAAACTGTTTTTT. Translation: CASRDRVNEKLFF.

This chain connects TRBV7-9 to TRBJ2-7, with 9 bases matching TRBD2. Trimming removed 3 bases from V and 3 bases from J; junction bases left unmatched: 3. Per germline, CDR1 SEHNR and CDR2 FQNEAQ (reference sequence). CDR3 length: 14 amino acids. CDR3 nucleotide sequence: TGTGCCAGCAGCTTTATAGCGGGAGTCTACGAGCAGTACTTC. This sequence encodes CASSFIAGVYEQYF. Based on the CDR3 plus reference TRBV7-9 and TRBJ2-7, the full variable domain is DTGVSQNPRHKITKRGQNVTFRCDPISEHNRLYWYRQTLGQGPEFLTYFQNEAQLEKSRLLSDRFSAERPKGSFSTLEIQRTEQGDSAMYLCASSFIAGVYEQYFGPGTRLTVT.

The V gene is TRBV11-3, the J gene TRBJ1-3; no definite D call. CDR1 and CDR2 from the germline V gene are SGHNT and YENEEA. The V end was cut by 5 bases, the J end by 1 base, with 6 bases between. CDR3 length: 13 amino acids. CDR3 protein: CASSAGSGNTIYF. DNA for the CDR3: TGTGCCAGCAGCGCGGGATCTGGAAACACCATATATTTT.

This chain links TRBV5-1 with TRBJ2-3; unclear D gene. The germline V and J ends were trimmed by 0 bases and 0 bases, with 8 bases remaining between them. The CDR3 runs 15 residues. Germline V gives CDR1 SGHRS, CDR2 YFSETQ. CDR3 nucleotide sequence: TGCGCCAGCAGCTTGGACATCCCCAGCACAGATACGCAGTATTTT. Protein sequence: CASSLDIPSTDTQYF. Combining the CDR3 with reference TRBV5-1 and TRBJ2-3 gives the whole variable domain KAGVTQTPRYLIKTRGQQVTLSCSPISGHRSVSWYQQTPGQGLQFLFEYFSETQRNKGNFPGRFSGRQFSNSRSEMNVSTLELGDSALYLCASSLDIPSTDTQYFGPGTRLTVL.

This clone came up once. The chain uses TRBV21-1 and TRBJ2-1; TRBD2 is the table's D call, not checked against the DNA. TRBV21-1 corresponds to a pseudogene. The CDR3 extends over 16 amino acids. The CDR3 is CASIPSLAGVSDEQFF. In DNA form, the CDR3 reads TGTGCCAGCATCCCATCACTAGCGGGAGTGAGCGATGAGCAGTTCTTC.

The chain links TRBV19 to TRBJ2-5; possible D gene TRBD1, 6 bases. The CDR3 is made up of 17 amino acids. The V gene's germline CDR1 is LNHDA and CDR2 SQIVND (reference sequence). Trimming removed 6 bases at V and 3 bases at J, with 23 bases between. CDR3 in amino acids: CASSQQGWIGGKETQYF. The CDR3 coding sequence is TGTGCCAGTAGCCAGCAGGGGTGGATAGGAGGAAAAGAGACCCAGTACTTC.

The rearrangement links TRBV28 to TRBJ2-5; tentative D call: TRBD2 (5 bases). The CDR3 contains 13 residues. The V end lost 3 bases, the J end lost 2 bases, and 7 bases lay between the germline ends. Per the germline V gene, CDR1 is MDHEN and CDR2 is SYDVKM. The CDR3 protein is CASSFTGQETQYF. CDR3 coding DNA: TGTGCCAGCAGTTTTACGGGACAAGAGACCCAGTACTTC.